This T cell receptor (beta chain) was found in a study of cytomegalovirus exposure and HLA in healthy donors. Study-wide results and limits: The classifier, whose performance was assessed in both the original and validation cohorts, reportedly diagnosed cytomegalovirus status with high specificity and sensitivity. Clonal expansion was found to be greater in HLA-associated TCR beta chains than in equally common others in a later analysis. The study recorded fewer than 200 TCR beta chains that were cytomegalovirus-associated.

The CDR3 sequence is 15 residues long. Germline CDR1 reads LNHDA; CDR2 reads SQIVND (reference sequence). A note on this clone: Its antigen is not identified.

The study ran its PCR with 60 Vbeta and 13 Jbeta primers. Profiling relied on immunoSEQ multiplex PCR, and the TCRdb table lists in-frame clones only, not all of them. Of nearly 110,000 clones in the sample, about 81% are singletons; the top ten hold 2% to 3%. The chain joins TRBV19 to TRBJ2-5; 11 bases map to TRBD2. The end of the DNA is better explained by TRBJ2-7, so the J call may be wrong. Sequenced sample: PBMCs. The receptor's source is a man aged 25-45 years in good health and CMV-seropositive. The CDR3 here is CASSIQTSGVYEQYF. In DNA, the CDR3 is TGTGCCAGTAGTATTCAGACTAGCGGGGTCTACGAGCAGTACTTC.